This TCR beta chain originates from a study of cytomegalovirus exposure and HLA in healthy donors. Broader study findings: It was reported that TCR beta sequences correctly inferred the HLA-A and HLA-B alleles for most subjects. Among the CMV-associated chains, a few were confirmed in vitro as specific for CMV antigens. Cytomegalovirus status, reportedly, was diagnosed with high specificity and sensitivity by the classifier. Previously analyzed data showed that most TCR beta V segments were productive at a frequency of about 87% or about 30%.

Germline loops: CDR1 MNHEY, CDR2 SMNVEV (reference sequence). The CDR3 covers 15 residues. The V segment lost 5 bases and the J segment 1 base; nucleotides outside the gene matches: 6. It was with 60 Vbeta and 13 Jbeta primers that the PCR ran. Only in-frame clones appear in the TCRdb table, and some are missing; sequencing was by immunoSEQ multiplex PCR. The data hold 89,000 or so clones, with about four fifths observed a single time. Regarding this clone: What it binds is not known.

The chain recombines TRBV27 with TRBJ1-1; TRBD1 matches at 8 bases. The sample consisted of PBMCs. The receptor's source is a man aged 18 to 30 in good health and CMV-seropositive. CDR3 region: CASSRPGTGNTEAFF. The CDR3 DNA sequence: TGTGCCAGCAGTCGTCCCGGGACAGGGAACACTGAAGCTTTCTTT.